The next 29 T cell receptor beta chains were all read from a single sample in a study of blood T cell repertoires in COVID-19. TCRdb keeps only in-frame clones here, not all; method: immunoSEQ multiplex PCR. The sample includes 150,000 or so clones, over 75% of them seen just once. The material sequenced was PBMCs or T cells enriched from blood (not recorded which). Every receptor here comes from a human donor with acute COVID-19. The donor label of this sample is uncertain.

The chain links TRBV30 to TRBJ1-4; 10 positions match TRBD1. Germline CDR1 GTSNPN, CDR2 SVGIG (reference sequence). J lost 7 bases, V lost 5 bases, and 4 bases had no gene match. This CDR3 region has 13 residues. Here the CDR3 reads CAWSTGGREKLFF. For the CDR3, the DNA is TGTGCCTGGTCGACAGGGGGCCGTGAAAAACTGTTTTTT.

The chain uses TRBV6-5 and TRBJ1-1; TRBD1 aligns across 8 bases. V shed 7 bases and J 1 base; nucleotides not matched to a gene: 8. Germline CDR1 MNHEY, CDR2 SVGAGI. The length of the CDR3 is 15 residues. CDR3 DNA sequence: TGTGCCAGCATATCCCCCGACAGGGGGAACACTGAAGCTTTCTTT. As protein: CASISPDRGNTEAFF.

In this sample, this clone turned up a few times. This CDR3 reads CASSRGTGNQPQHF. In DNA form, the CDR3 reads TGTGCCAGCAGCCGCGGGACAGGGAATCAGCCCCAGCATTTT. The rearrangement uses TRBV5-5 and TRBJ1-5, with TRBD1 identical over 9 bases. V lost 4 bases to trimming and J lost 4 bases; unmatched junction nucleotides: 3. The CDR3 is made up of 14 amino acids. Germline values: CDR1 SGHKS, CDR2 YYEKEE (reference sequence).

The rearrangement links TRBV6-5 to TRBJ1-3, with D possibly being TRBD1 (5 bases). CDR1 is MNHEY, CDR2 SVGAGI, per germline. V was clipped by 8 bases and J by 2 bases, with 16 bases between them. CDR3 size: 15 residues. CDR3 sequence reads: CASGQGGVTGNTIYF. As DNA, the CDR3 is TGTGCCAGCGGTCAGGGTGGGGTCACTGGAAACACCATATATTTT.

V usage is TRBV7-9 and J usage is TRBJ2-7; D may be TRBD2 (5 bases). CDR3 size: 13 residues. The germline gives CDR1 SEHNR, CDR2 FQNEAQ (reference sequence). V lost 5 bases to trimming and J lost 4 bases, with 12 bases between them. CDR3 sequence reads: CASSPRGEYEQYF. DNA for the CDR3: TGTGCCAGCAGCCCACGGGGAGAGTACGAGCAGTACTTC. Full variable domain (rest looked up from reference TRBV7-9 and TRBJ2-7): DTGVSQNPRHKITKRGQNVTFRCDPISEHNRLYWYRQTLGQGPEFLTYFQNEAQLEKSRLLSDRFSAERPKGSFSTLEIQRTEQGDSAMYLCASSPRGEYEQYFGPGTRLTVT.

J is TRBJ2-4 and V is TRBV4-1, with 7 bases fitting TRBD1. The germline V gene encodes CDR1 MGHRA and CDR2 YSYEKL. Germline trimming cut 0 bases from V and 1 base from J; bases unmatched to any gene: 9. This CDR3 comprises 18 residues. CDR3 nucleotides: TGCGCCAGCAGCCAAGAGCGCCCCAACAGGGGCGCCAAAAACATTCAGTACTTC. Translating gives CASSQERPNRGAKNIQYF.

The rearrangement uses TRBV5-1 and TRBJ1-4; TRBD1 is a possible D gene (5 bases). V was shortened by 4 bases and J by 8 bases, with 18 bases between the two germline ends. CDR1 and CDR2 (germline): SGHRS, YFSETQ. The CDR3 has 15 residues. The CDR3 region has the DNA TGCGCCAGCAGCCACGGACAAGAGGAGGGGGAAAAACTGTTTTTT. This gives the protein CASSHGQEEGEKLFF.

Here the CDR3 reads CASSQKGAPSTDTQYF. CDR3 DNA sequence: TGCGCCAGCAGCCAGAAGGGGGCCCCTTCCACAGATACGCAGTATTTT. The chain employs TRBV4-1 and TRBJ2-3; 7 bases are a match to TRBD1. The CDR3 extends over 16 amino acids. Germline V gene data show CDR1 as MGHRA and CDR2 as YSYEKL. The J segment lost 2 bases and the V segment lost 3 bases, leaving 8 bases of the junction unmatched.

V gene TRBV27 combines with J gene TRBJ1-6; D perhaps matches TRBD1 (5 bases). The length of the CDR3 is 14 residues. The germline V gene has CDR1 MNHEY and CDR2 SMNVEV (reference sequence). V was pared by 2 bases and J by 13 bases, with 15 bases between. The CDR3 reads CASSLRRDSFPLHF. In DNA, the CDR3 is TGTGCCAGCAGTTTACGCAGGGACTCCTTCCCCCTCCACTTT.

This chain connects TRBV7-2 to TRBJ2-5; 13 bases are a match to TRBD2. Trimming cost V 6 bases and J 5 bases; bases outside gene matches: 6. The CDR3 sequence is 15 residues long. Germline CDR1 SGHTA, CDR2 FQGNSA. CDR3 DNA sequence: TGTGCCAGCAGAAGACTAGCGGGGGGCTGGGAGACCCAGTACTTC. It specifies CASRRLAGGWETQYF.

This chain links TRBV7-3 with TRBJ1-1; D perhaps matches TRBD1 (6 bases). The length of the CDR3 is 15 residues. V lost 5 bases to trimming and J lost 1 base, with 14 bases between them. Germline V gene data show CDR1 as SGHTA and CDR2 as FQGTGA. The CDR3 protein is CASSASDSRNTEAFF. The CDR3 nucleotides read TGTGCCAGCAGCGCCTCGGACAGCCGGAACACTGAAGCTTTCTTT.

The genes are TRBV2 and TRBJ2-7, with D possibly being TRBD1 (6 bases). CDR3 length equals 12 residues. Trimming pared 8 bases from V and 3 bases from J, leaving 11 bases between. Looked up from germline, CDR1 is SNHLY and CDR2 is FYNNEI. The CDR3 spells CASGTSIYEQYF. DNA of the CDR3: TGTGCCAGCGGGACATCTATCTACGAGCAGTACTTC.

The genes are TRBV7-6 and TRBJ2-1, with TRBD2 matching over 14 bases. V was clipped by 5 bases and J by 3 bases; unmatched bases: 3. This CDR3 region has 16 residues. Germline V gene lookup returns CDR1 SGHVS and CDR2 FNYEAQ. CDR3 region: CASSRLAGGYYNEQFF. As DNA, the CDR3 is TGTGCCAGCAGCCGACTAGCGGGGGGGTACTACAATGAGCAGTTCTTC.

In the case of this clone: Other DNA sequences in this specimen translate into the identical CDR3. The chain employs TRBV12-3 or TRBV12-4 and TRBJ2-7; D gene ambiguous. The V end was cut by 3 bases, the J end by 6 bases, with 6 bases between. There are 11 residues in the CDR3. The CDR3 sequence is CASSLSGEQYF. CDR3 coding DNA: TGTGCCAGCAGTTTGTCAGGCGAGCAGTACTTC.

This sequence joins TRBV4-3 and TRBJ2-2; D might be TRBD2 (7 bases). V was pared by 0 bases and J by 4 bases, with 24 bases between. The CDR3 spans 20 residues. CDR1 is LGHNA, CDR2 YSLEER, per germline. The CDR3 is CASSQEGGPGRGDITGELFF. CDR3 in DNA: TGCGCCAGCAGCCAAGAGGGGGGGCCCGGGCGCGGGGACATCACCGGGGAGCTGTTTTTT.

This clone was seen only a few times. CDR3 DNA: TGTGCCAGCAACAGGGGGCTAGACGGCTACACCTTC. Protein sequence: CASNRGLDGYTF. The chain is built from TRBV7-2 and TRBJ1-2; 9 bases agree with TRBD1. This CDR3 has 12 amino acids. The V segment lost 7 bases and the J segment 8 bases; nucleotides outside the gene matches: 5. Per the germline V gene, CDR1 is SGHTA and CDR2 is FQGNSA.

The rearrangement joins TRBV4-3 to TRBJ2-7; tentative D call: TRBD2 (5 bases). V was cut by 2 bases and J by 3 bases, with 14 bases left in between. Germline V gene lookup returns CDR1 LGHNA and CDR2 YSLEER. The CDR3 is 15 residues long. CDR3 bases: TGCGCCAGCAGCCAAAATAGGGCTGGGAGCTACGAGCAGTACTTC. Its protein is CASSQNRAGSYEQYF.

This clone was recorded only once. The V call is TRBV6-5, the J call TRBJ2-7; possible D gene TRBD1, 6 bases. Germline V gives CDR1 MNHEY, CDR2 SVGAGI. The ends were cut back, 4 bases at V and 10 bases at J, with 14 bases in the middle. This CDR3 spans 12 amino acids. CDR3 protein: CASSWDNFRQYF. The DNA of the CDR3 is TGTGCCAGCAGTTGGGACAACTTTCGACAGTACTTC.

The chain combines TRBV5-1 with TRBJ2-2; maybe TRBD2 (6 bases). V lost 3 bases and J lost 3, with 9 bases in between. CDR3 size: 14 residues. The germline CDR1 and CDR2 sequences are SGHRS and YFSETQ. The DNA for the CDR3 is TGCGCCAGCAGCTATGGGGAGGACACCGGGGAGCTGTTTTTT. Protein sequence: CASSYGEDTGELFF.

V usage is TRBV18 and J usage is TRBJ1-4; D call uncertain. CDR3 length equals 19 residues. Germline V lookup: CDR1 KGHSH, CDR2 LQKENI. V shed 2 bases and J shed 4 bases, with 23 bases lying between them. The CDR3 spells CASSPKSPAQARGNEKLFF. CDR3 sequence (DNA): TGTGCCAGCTCACCAAAATCGCCAGCGCAAGCCCGGGGTAATGAAAAACTGTTTTTT.

The genes are TRBV6-5 and TRBJ2-2; tentative D call: TRBD2 (6 bases). V gave up 2 bases and J gave up 7 bases, with 8 bases separating them. This CDR3 spans 13 amino acids. Germline loops: CDR1 MNHEY, CDR2 SVGAGI. The chain's CDR3 is CASSYRGDGELFF. In DNA form, the CDR3 reads TGTGCCAGCAGTTACCGCGGGGACGGGGAGCTGTTTTTT.

This sequence joins TRBV19 and TRBJ1-1, with D unresolved. CDR3 length: 14 amino acids. V was shortened by 3 bases and J by 1 base, with 9 bases between the two germline ends. Germline V gene lookup returns CDR1 LNHDA and CDR2 SQIVND (reference sequence). The CDR3 sequence: CASSISRENTEAFF. DNA of the CDR3: TGTGCCAGTAGTATCTCACGGGAGAACACTGAAGCTTTCTTT.

This chain joins TRBV9 and TRBJ2-3, with 9 bases fitting TRBD2. The J segment lost 2 bases and the V segment lost 3 bases, leaving 7 bases of the junction unmatched. Germline assignment: CDR1 SGDLS and CDR2 YYNGEE. The CDR3 runs to 16 residues. The CDR3 DNA is TGTGCCAGCAGCGCCCGGGCTAGCGGGGCCACAGATACGCAGTATTTT. It translates to CASSARASGATDTQYF.

This clone has a handful of counts. This sequence joins TRBV7-3 and TRBJ2-2, with D possibly matching TRBD2 (6 bases). V was trimmed by 10 bases and J by 4 bases, leaving 13 bases between them. The CDR3 is made up of 13 amino acids. Per germline, CDR1 SGHTA and CDR2 FQGTGA. Here the CDR3 reads CATSWEATGELFF. The CDR3 DNA sequence: TGTGCCACATCCTGGGAGGCCACCGGGGAGCTGTTTTTT.

The V and J genes are TRBV7-9 and TRBJ2-5; 14 nucleotides agree with TRBD2. Germline assignment: CDR1 SEHNR and CDR2 FQNEAQ (reference sequence). The length of the CDR3 is 16 residues. The V and J ends lost 6 bases and 4 bases, in that order; junction bases with no gene match: 7. The CDR3 region has the DNA TGTGCCAGCAGTTACCCGGGACTAGCGGGGGTAGAGACCCAGTACTTC. Amino acids: CASSYPGLAGVETQYF.

This clone was seen more than once but under ten times. This chain connects TRBV19 to TRBJ1-1, with 8 bases lining up with TRBD1. The CDR3 totals 15 residues. Germline values: CDR1 LNHDA, CDR2 SQIVND (reference sequence). After removal of 5 bases from V and 4 bases from J, the junction contained 9 bases not matched to a gene. CDR3: CASSAAMTGVTEAFF. CDR3 coding DNA: TGTGCCAGTAGTGCGGCTATGACAGGGGTCACTGAAGCTTTCTTT.

The rearrangement links TRBV7-9 to TRBJ2-7; TRBD2 matches 15 bases. Germline CDR1 and CDR2: SEHNR and FQNEAQ (reference sequence). With 5 bases clipped from V and 2 bases from J, the junction kept 4 bases outside the gene matches. The length of the CDR3 is 16 residues. The CDR3 coding sequence is TGTGCCAGCAGCAAGGGACTAGCGGGGGGTGCCTACGAGCAGTACTTC. It is translated as CASSKGLAGGAYEQYF. Supplemented by reference TRBV7-9 and TRBJ2-7, the full variable domain reads DTGVSQNPRHKITKRGQNVTFRCDPISEHNRLYWYRQTLGQGPEFLTYFQNEAQLEKSRLLSDRFSAERPKGSFSTLEIQRTEQGDSAMYLCASSKGLAGGAYEQYFGPGTRLTVT.

The rearrangement uses TRBV4-2 and TRBJ1-6, with 8 bases aligning to TRBD1. Unmatched junction bases numbered 3, after V lost 3 bases and J lost 8 bases. The CDR3 totals 14 residues. CDR1 LGHNA and CDR2 YNFKEQ come from the germline V gene. The CDR3 coding sequence is TGTGCCAGCAGCCAGGGACAGGCGGATTCACCCCTCCACTTT. This gives the protein CASSQGQADSPLHF.

The genes are TRBV24-1 and TRBJ2-3, with D uncertain. Germline CDR1 KGHDR, CDR2 SFDVKD. This CDR3 has 11 residues. With 7 bases removed from V and 6 bases from J, the gap between germline ends came to 7 bases. The CDR3 loop reads CATRLADTQYF. In DNA, the CDR3 is TGTGCCACCAGGTTAGCTGATACGCAGTATTTT.